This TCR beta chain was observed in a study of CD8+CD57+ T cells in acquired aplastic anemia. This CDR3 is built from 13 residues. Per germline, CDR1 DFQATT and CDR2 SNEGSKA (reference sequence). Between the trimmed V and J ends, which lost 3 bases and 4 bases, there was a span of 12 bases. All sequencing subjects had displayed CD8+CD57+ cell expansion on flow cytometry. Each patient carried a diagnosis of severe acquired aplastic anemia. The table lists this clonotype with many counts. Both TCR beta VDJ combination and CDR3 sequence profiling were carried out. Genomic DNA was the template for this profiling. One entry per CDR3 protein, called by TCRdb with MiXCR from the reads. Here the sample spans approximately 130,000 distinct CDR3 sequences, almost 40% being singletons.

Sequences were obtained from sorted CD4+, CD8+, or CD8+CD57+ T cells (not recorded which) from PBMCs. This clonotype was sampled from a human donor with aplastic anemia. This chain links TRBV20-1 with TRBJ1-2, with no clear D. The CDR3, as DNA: TGCAGTGCTAGTATTACGGCGGGCTATGGCTACACCTTC. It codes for CSASITAGYGYTF.